Here is one TCR beta chain with its context. This sample is drawn from a study of blood T cell repertoires in COVID-19. The wider study: The analysed material was cDNA or gDNA that came from T cells, B-cell-depleted T cells, or PBMCs.

The germline CDR1 and CDR2 sequences are ENHRY and SYGVKD. This CDR3 contains 14 residues. The V end was cut by 3 bases, the J end by 2 bases, with 8 bases between. Assay: immunoSEQ multiplex PCR; the TCRdb copy retains only in-frame clones and omits some. In the table there are approximately 73,000 clones, around nine tenths of which are singletons. The rearrangement joins TRBV10-3 to TRBJ1-5; D is unresolved. The receptor comes from a woman in her sixties with acute or convalescent COVID-19. The sample was peripheral blood. CDR3 protein: CAISELMGNQPQHF. In DNA, the CDR3 is TGTGCCATCAGTGAACTAATGGGCAATCAGCCCCAGCATTTT.